A single count supports the clone carrying this T cell receptor (beta chain). The CDR3 extends over 15 amino acids. V shed 6 bases, J shed 6 bases, and the junction held 9 bases outside the gene matches. Germline loops: CDR1 MNHEY, CDR2 SVGAGI. Method: immunoSEQ multiplex PCR; TCRdb's copy keeps in-frame clones and lacks some. The table lists 8,000 to 10,000 clones, roughly 79% of them singletons. The data were taken from a study of blood T cell repertoires in COVID-19. Sequencing was done on a sample of peripheral blood. The chain carries TRBV6-5 and TRBJ1-5; 9 nucleotides align to TRBD1. This sequence originates from a human donor in a cohort sampled during active COVID-19. CDR3 sequence reads: CASREGQGGAQPQHF. CDR3 nucleotide sequence: TGTGCCAGCAGAGAGGGACAGGGAGGCGCTCAGCCCCAGCATTTT.